This T cell receptor beta chain was captured by sequencing in a study of T cells in Graves' hyperthyroidism and ophthalmopathy. There were TCR beta CDR3 regions amplified from RNA transcripts. The study used the HTBI primer set for a first-round RT-PCR of the TCR CDR3. Using its own MiXCR run on the multiplex PCR reads, TCRdb lists one record per CDR3 protein. The repertoire holds a few hundred thousand distinct CDR3 sequences, approximately 15% seen once, with roughly 5.5% in the top ten. Findings and limits, study-wide: A median about 6.5 months before onset, the model predicted ophthalmopathy. Separation of ophthalmopathy from stable hyperthyroidism was achieved by a 13 V-J model.

The CDR3 is 15 amino acids. Germline V gene data show CDR1 as SGHTA and CDR2 as FQGNSA. V lost 7 bases, J lost 4 bases, and 7 bases stayed unmatched. This clonotype has a count of ten or more. Its antigen is undetermined. Any symptoms of ophthalmopathy came after the first hyperthyroidism diagnosis, from which the blood sample dates. Sequenced input: blood. This chain uses TRBV7-2 with TRBJ2-1; 10 bases fit TRBD2. This TCR was sampled from a woman aged 25 to 39 with Graves' hyperthyroidism that later progressed to Graves' ophthalmopathy. The CDR3 sequence is CASTGGTSAYNEQFF. DNA of the CDR3: TGTGCCAGCACGGGGGGGACTAGCGCTTACAATGAGCAGTTCTTC.